These 27 T cell receptor beta chains share one sample of origin, sequenced in a study of T-cell memory formation after mild COVID-19. TCRdb recomputed calls from the 5' RACE reads with MiXCR, one row per CDR3 protein. The sample lists 150,000 to 200,000 distinct CDR3 sequences, less than 20% occurring once. The source material was PBMCs or a T cell subset sorted from them (not recorded which). These receptors were taken from a man younger than 30 who had mild COVID-19 (a few samples of this study predate the infection). Cell type and time point are not known.

This chain joins TRBV20-1 and TRBJ1-2; the match to TRBD1 covers 9 bases. Looked up from germline, CDR1 is DFQATT and CDR2 is SNEGSKA (reference sequence). Trimming cost V 1 base and J 7 bases; bases outside gene matches: 10. CDR3 length: 15 residues. The CDR3 loop reads CSARGGGQGLGGYTF. As DNA, the CDR3 is TGCAGTGCTAGAGGGGGGGGACAGGGTTTGGGTGGCTACACCTTC.

J is TRBJ2-1 and V is TRBV12-3 or TRBV12-4; D call uncertain. The CDR3 runs 13 residues. Trimming left V 3 bases short and J 14 bases short, with 17 bases between. The CDR3 is CASSFRASTTEFF. The CDR3 DNA follows: TGTGCCAGCAGTTTCCGGGCCTCCACCACGGAGTTCTTC.

The V gene is TRBV24-1, the J gene TRBJ2-5; D gene unclear. This CDR3 comprises 14 residues. Trimming shortened V by 0 bases and J by 3 bases, and 7 bases separated the two germline ends. CDR1 is KGHDR and CDR2 is SFDVKD in the germline V gene. In nucleotides, the CDR3 is TGTGCCACCAGTGATTTGGGCCGTGAAGAGACCCAGTACTTC. This encodes CATSDLGREETQYF.

This clonotype showed up just a few times. The chain carries TRBV20-1 and TRBJ2-7; possibly TRBD1 or TRBD2 for D (5 bases each). The V gene lost 3 bases and the J gene lost 4 bases, with 16 bases spanning the gap. The CDR3 has 14 amino acids. Germline V CDR1 and CDR2: DFQATT, SNEGSKA (reference sequence). This chain's CDR3 is CSASPRGREYEQYF. CDR3 DNA sequence: TGCAGTGCTAGCCCTCGGGGCAGGGAATACGAGCAGTACTTC.

This clonotype was picked up a small number of times. The V and J genes are TRBV5-1 and TRBJ2-2; TRBD2 aligns across 12 bases. V was pared by 0 bases and J by 9 bases, with 12 bases of the junction left unmatched. This CDR3 region has 18 residues. Looked up from germline, CDR1 is SGHRS and CDR2 is YFSETQ. CDR3 in amino acids: CASSLAQTSGGIARELFF. The CDR3 coding sequence is TGCGCCAGCAGCTTGGCCCAGACTAGCGGGGGAATCGCCAGGGAGCTGTTTTTT. The full variable domain, in which reference TRBV5-1 and TRBJ2-2 provide the parts outside the CDR3, is KAGVTQTPRYLIKTRGQQVTLSCSPISGHRSVSWYQQTPGQGLQFLFEYFSETQRNKGNFPGRFSGRQFSNSRSEMNVSTLELGDSALYLCASSLAQTSGGIARELFFGEGSRLTVL.

The chain employs TRBV5-6 and TRBJ1-1; no clear D. The CDR3 extends over 11 amino acids. The ends were cut back, 1 base at V and 8 bases at J, with 6 bases in the middle. Germline V lookup: CDR1 SGHDT, CDR2 YYEEEE. CDR3 DNA sequence: TGTGCCAGCAGCTTGAACTTCGAAGCTTTCTTT. As protein: CASSLNFEAFF.

This clonotype was found a few times. The rearrangement joins TRBV5-1 to TRBJ2-3; 15 nucleotides agree with TRBD2. With V trimmed by 4 bases and J by 8 bases, 5 bases remained unmatched. CDR1 and CDR2 (germline): SGHRS, YFSETQ. This CDR3 comprises 15 residues. The chain's CDR3 is CASSIGLAGGITQYF. For the CDR3, the DNA is TGCGCCAGCAGCATCGGACTAGCGGGGGGGATTACGCAGTATTTT.

This clonotype was seen more than once but under ten times. The chain is built from TRBV7-2 and TRBJ2-7, with D maybe TRBD2 (7 bases). From germline, CDR1 is SGHTA and CDR2 FQGNSA. The CDR3 is 15 amino acids. The V end lost 2 bases, the J end lost 6 bases, and 17 bases lay between the germline ends. As DNA, the CDR3 is TGTGCCAGCAGCTTAAGGGGGGGGGCCGGAGGCGAGCAGTACTTC. Amino acids: CASSLRGGAGGEQYF.

This clonotype was seen many times. The V call is TRBV27, the J call TRBJ1-5; 9 bases are a match to TRBD1. The CDR3 is 17 residues long. CDR1 and CDR2 (germline): MNHEY, SMNVEV (reference sequence). V lost 6 bases, J lost 3 bases, and 12 bases stayed unmatched. This chain's CDR3 is CASRKVTGQGINQPQHF. CDR3 in DNA: TGTGCCAGCAGAAAAGTGACGGGACAGGGAATCAATCAGCCCCAGCATTTT.

The chain uses TRBV30 and TRBJ2-6, with D perhaps matching TRBD1 (6 bases). The CDR3 is made up of 14 amino acids. Germline V lookup: CDR1 GTSNPN, CDR2 SVGIG (reference sequence). The CDR3: CARQETKGANVLTF. Here the CDR3 DNA reads TGTGCTCGACAGGAAACCAAAGGGGCCAACGTCCTGACTTTC.

The CDR3 protein is CAISRGQGGTDTQYF. For the CDR3, the DNA is TGTGCCATCAGTCGCGGACAGGGTGGCACAGATACGCAGTATTTT. The V call is TRBV10-3, the J call TRBJ2-3; 8 bases align to TRBD1. CDR1 and CDR2 from the germline V gene are ENHRY and SYGVKD. J gave up 1 base and V 5 bases, and 5 bases lay outside the gene matches. The CDR3 length is 15 residues.

The J gene is TRBJ1-5, the V gene TRBV30; possibly TRBD1 for D (5 bases). Germline CDR1 and CDR2: GTSNPN and SVGIG (reference sequence). The germline V and J ends were trimmed by 4 bases and 7 bases, with 14 bases remaining between them. This CDR3 has 13 amino acids. CDR3 amino acids: CAWTRAGGQPQHF. The CDR3 coding sequence is TGTGCCTGGACCCGGGCGGGGGGGCAGCCCCAGCATTTT.

This clonotype was observed a few times. The chain recombines TRBV7-2 with TRBJ2-5, with TRBD2 as a possible D gene (5 bases). Trimming shortened V by 5 bases and J by 5 bases, and 18 bases separated the two germline ends. CDR1 SGHTA and CDR2 FQGNSA come from the germline V gene. The CDR3 consists of 15 residues. The CDR3 DNA sequence: TGTGCCAGCAGCAAAGAACCTGGACGCGGGGAGACCCAGTACTTC. This gives the protein CASSKEPGRGETQYF. The variable domain in full, with the rest retrieved from reference TRBV7-2 and TRBJ2-5, is GAGVSQSPSNKVTEKGKDVELRCDPISGHTALYWYRQSLGQGLEFLIYFQGNSAPDKSGLPSDRFSAERTGGSVSTLTIQRTQQEDSAVYLCASSKEPGRGETQYFGPGTRLLVL.

V and J are TRBV25-1 and TRBJ1-1; tentative D call: TRBD1 (5 bases). CDR1 and CDR2 from the germline V gene are MGHDK and SYGVNS. The CDR3 length is 13 residues. With 8 bases removed from V and 11 bases from J, the gap between germline ends came to 21 bases. CDR3 protein: CASAYRDEGAAFF. The CDR3 bases are TGTGCCAGCGCCTACCGGGACGAGGGTGCGGCTTTCTTT.

The V and J genes are TRBV19 and TRBJ1-2; tentative D call: TRBD1 (6 bases). Germline assignment: CDR1 LNHDA and CDR2 SQIVND (reference sequence). This CDR3 region has 13 residues. V was trimmed by 6 bases and J by 8 bases, leaving 16 bases between them. The CDR3 reads CASRESLGGGYTF. The DNA for the CDR3 is TGTGCCAGTAGAGAGTCGCTAGGGGGAGGCTACACCTTC.

This clonotype was counted only a few times. The chain employs TRBV24-1 and TRBJ2-1; D is uncertain. V was clipped by 0 bases and J by 9 bases, with 5 bases between them. The CDR3 loop spans 12 amino acids. The germline V gene encodes CDR1 KGHDR and CDR2 SFDVKD. The chain's CDR3 is CATSDLGSEQFF. In DNA form, the CDR3 reads TGTGCCACCAGTGATTTGGGGTCTGAGCAGTTCTTC.

The chain carries TRBV7-9 and TRBJ1-2, with D uncertain. Trimming removed 1 base at V and 8 bases at J, with 14 bases between. This CDR3 contains 14 residues. The germline V gene has CDR1 SEHNR and CDR2 FQNEAQ (reference sequence). The CDR3 DNA reads as TGTGCCAGCAGCTTAGAGGCAGTGGATAAGGGCTACACCTTC. Translating it yields CASSLEAVDKGYTF.

Only a few counts were recorded for this clonotype. The gene calls are TRBV6-6 and TRBJ2-3; 16 positions agree with TRBD2. V was clipped by 5 bases and J by 2 bases; unmatched bases: 13. From germline, CDR1 is MNHNY and CDR2 SVGAGI (reference sequence). The CDR3 totals 20 residues. CDR3: CASSRTPGTSGGGNTDTQYF. CDR3 in DNA: TGTGCCAGCAGTAGAACCCCAGGGACTAGCGGGGGGGGAAACACAGATACGCAGTATTTT.

This clonotype was detected only a few times. The V call is TRBV7-6, the J call TRBJ2-1; a weak D match, TRBD1 (5 bases). V was clipped by 3 bases and J by 5 bases, with 11 bases between them. CDR1 and CDR2 (germline): SGHVS, FNYEAQ. The CDR3 is 14 amino acids. The DNA for the CDR3 is TGTGCCAGCAGCTTTGTTGGGGCCGACAATGAGCAGTTCTTC. Protein: CASSFVGADNEQFF.

This clonotype was observed a few times. The chain employs TRBV7-3 and TRBJ2-3, with 8 bases matching TRBD2. There are 14 residues in the CDR3. The germline gives CDR1 SGHTA, CDR2 FQGTGA. V lost 7 bases to trimming and J lost 3 bases; unmatched junction nucleotides: 6. The CDR3 protein is CASNSGLETDTQYF. The DNA for the CDR3 is TGTGCCAGCAACTCGGGACTAGAGACAGATACGCAGTATTTT.

A few counts support this clonotype. The V and J genes are TRBV25-1 and TRBJ2-1; weak D call: TRBD2 (6 bases). The length of the CDR3 is 15 residues. The germline CDR1 and CDR2 sequences are MGHDK and SYGVNS. Between the trimmed V and J ends, which lost 1 base and 3 bases, there was a span of 10 bases. The CDR3 sequence is CASSEFRGDYNEQFF. As DNA, the CDR3 is TGTGCCAGCAGTGAATTTCGCGGGGACTACAATGAGCAGTTCTTC.

This clonotype was seen only a few times. This chain uses TRBV7-2 with TRBJ2-2; TRBD1 aligns across 7 bases. The CDR3 is 13 amino acids. CDR1 and CDR2 (germline): SGHTA, FQGNSA. Trimming took 5 bases from V and 5 from J; bases not matched to a gene: 2. The CDR3 region has the DNA TGTGCCAGCAGCCCGGGACAGACCGGGGAGCTGTTTTTT. It encodes CASSPGQTGELFF.

This clonotype was counted between two and nine times. Here the CDR3 reads CASSLDRGAGELFF. The DNA for the CDR3 is TGCGCCAGCAGCTTGGACAGGGGTGCCGGGGAGCTGTTTTTT. J is TRBJ2-2 and V is TRBV5-1; TRBD1 matches 7 bases. V was clipped by 0 bases and J by 6 bases; unmatched bases: 2. Germline lookup yields CDR1 SGHRS and CDR2 YFSETQ. The CDR3 loop spans 14 amino acids.

This clonotype was seen more than once but under ten times. The rearrangement joins TRBV7-9 to TRBJ1-2; 8 nucleotides line up with TRBD1. Germline assignment: CDR1 SEHNR and CDR2 FQNEAQ (reference sequence). The CDR3 loop spans 14 amino acids. The ends lost 3 bases at V and 4 bases at J; junction bases unmatched: 4. CDR3 coding DNA: TGTGCCAGCAGCTTCCAGGGGGCTGGCTATGGCTACACCTTC. Its protein product is CASSFQGAGYGYTF. The variable domain in full, with the rest retrieved from reference TRBV7-9 and TRBJ1-2, is DTGVSQNPRHKITKRGQNVTFRCDPISEHNRLYWYRQTLGQGPEFLTYFQNEAQLEKSRLLSDRFSAERPKGSFSTLEIQRTEQGDSAMYLCASSFQGAGYGYTFGSGTRLTVV.

The chain couples TRBV9 to TRBJ2-3, with D perhaps TRBD2 (7 bases). The V and J ends lost 4 bases and 6 bases respectively, with 18 bases between them. The CDR3 loop spans 15 amino acids. The germline CDR1 and CDR2 sequences are SGDLS and YYNGEE. The CDR3 sequence: CASSSLGGPADTQYF. The DNA for the CDR3 is TGTGCCAGCAGCTCCTTGGGGGGGCCGGCGGATACGCAGTATTTT.

This clonotype was observed a handful of times. The chain combines TRBV4-3 with TRBJ2-3; 8 bases map to TRBD2. V shed 0 bases and J 5 bases; nucleotides not matched to a gene: 7. Germline CDR1 and CDR2: LGHNA and YSLEER. The CDR3 is 16 residues long. This CDR3 is CASSQERTGGIDTQYF. CDR3 in DNA: TGCGCCAGCAGCCAAGAGCGGACGGGGGGGATAGATACGCAGTATTTT.

The V call is TRBV12-5, the J call TRBJ2-5, with D unclear. The CDR3 totals 13 residues. Looked up from germline, CDR1 is LGHNT and CDR2 is FRNRAP. V was cut by 2 bases and J by 2 bases, with 6 bases left in between. The CDR3 loop reads CASGLSGQETQYF. Here the CDR3 DNA reads TGTGCTAGTGGTTTGTCAGGACAAGAGACCCAGTACTTC.